This T cell receptor beta chain comes out of a study of blood T cell repertoires in COVID-19. At the level of the study: Donors in the United States, Italy and Spain gave samples during acute or convalescent COVID-19.

By share, this clone counts as medium-sized. Repertoires were generated with immunoSEQ multiplex PCR, while TCRdb's copy carries only in-frame clones and drops some. Of 95,000 to 150,000 clones in the sample, less than 75% were seen once. This CDR3 has 16 amino acids. Per germline, CDR1 SNHLY and CDR2 FYNNEI. V lost 3 bases to trimming and J lost 6 bases; unmatched junction nucleotides: 4. The rearrangement joins TRBV2 to TRBJ1-6; TRBD1 aligns across 11 bases. The sequenced sample consisted of peripheral blood. This TCR was recovered from a human donor with acute or convalescent COVID-19. The donor label of this sample is uncertain. The CDR3 sequence: CASSERGQGGNSPLHF. CDR3 in DNA: TGTGCCAGCAGTGAGCGGGGACAGGGGGGTAATTCACCCCTCCACTTT.